This is a list of T cell receptor beta chains from one sample in a study of technical replicates of blood from several donors. Assay: immunoSEQ multiplex PCR; the TCRdb copy retains only in-frame clones and omits some. The sample yields 85,000 to 100,000 clones, about 96% seen once. The sample consisted of T cells isolated from PBMCs. The receptors shown here come from a human donor in good health. CDR3s include the opening cysteine and the closing phenylalanine or tryptophan. The order of the fields is V gene, J gene, D gene, CDR3 DNA, CDR3 protein. D genes are given only for firm matches.

>TRBV5-1|TRBJ2-2|TRBD1
TGCGCCAGCATGGCAGGGGGGAACACCGGGGAGCTGTTTTTT
CASMAGGNTGELFF
>TRBV28|TRBJ2-7|-
TGTGCCAGCACTACACCAGGGGTAGTCTACGAGCAGTACTTC
CASTTPGVVYEQYF
>TRBV11-3|TRBJ1-4|-
TGTGCCAGCAGCCCGTGGGCGTTGGATGAAAAACTGTTTTTT
CASSPWALDEKLFF
>TRBV28|TRBJ2-1|-
TGTGCCAGCAGGAGACCAGGGGTTCATGAGCAGTTCTTC
CASRRPGVHEQFF
>TRBV19|TRBJ1-5|TRBD1
TGTGCCAGTAAGGGGACAGCCGCCGGGGCCCAGCATTTT
CASKGTAAGAQHF
>TRBV5-5|TRBJ1-1|-
TGTGCCAGCAGCCAGGGGCGAGGGGTGAACACTGAAGCTTTCTTT
CASSQGRGVNTEAFF
>TRBV12-5|TRBJ1-1|-
TGTGCTAGTGGCGCCCGTCTTGGGGCCACTGAAGCTTTCTTT
CASGARLGATEAFF
>TRBV5-1|TRBJ2-7|-
TGCGCCAGCAGCCCGGACCCCGGACAGATCTCCTACGAGCAGTACTTC
CASSPDPGQISYEQYF
>TRBV20-1|TRBJ2-7|TRBD1
TGCAGTGCGTGGGGACAGGAGAACTTC
CSAWGQENF
>TRBV7-9|TRBJ2-2|-
TGTGCCAGCACTCTAAACGGGGAGCTGTTTTTT
CASTLNGELFF